This TCR beta chain came from a study of T cells in Graves' hyperthyroidism and ophthalmopathy. There are a few counts of this clonotype. Antigen unknown. Using RNA transcripts as the source, TCR beta CDR3 regions were amplified. Using the HTBI primer set, a first-round RT-PCR was run on the TCR CDR3. TCRdb called the multiplex PCR reads again in MiXCR, with one record for every CDR3 protein. The sample comprises roughly 650,000 distinct CDR3 sequences, more than 15% of which are singletons, and roughly 3.5% rests with the top ten. General study points: Most thyroid clonotypes expanded above 0.001 were also detected in blood.

What was sequenced was blood. The sequence came from a woman aged 40-49 years with Graves' ophthalmopathy.

The CDR3 spells CASSLMAASGGAGPGELFF. In DNA, the CDR3 is TGTGCCAGCAGCTTAATGGCGGCTAGCGGGGGGGCCGGACCCGGGGAGCTGTTTTTT. The gene calls are TRBV7-3 and TRBJ2-2, with 12 bases that match TRBD2. The V segment lost 1 base and the J segment 6 bases; nucleotides outside the gene matches: 12. Germline values: CDR1 SGHTA, CDR2 FQGTGA. The CDR3 sequence is 19 residues long.